These 25 T cell receptor beta chains came from one sample sequenced in a study of follicular helper T cells after annual influenza vaccination. The time point was: 2013-2014 season, 7 days after vaccination. Method: immunoSEQ multiplex PCR; TCRdb's copy keeps in-frame clones and lacks some. The sample has 8,500 to 9,000 clones, about 83% seen once. The material sequenced was CXCR5+ CD38- circulating T follicular helper cells from blood, taken 7 days after influenza vaccination. Subset described: circulating Tfh, non-naive CD4+CXCR5+PD-1+ (ICOS+CD38+ or ICOS-CD38-). Receptors were obtained from an adult who received the influenza vaccine.

The chain combines TRBV28 with TRBJ1-2, with D unresolved. Trimming left V 8 bases short and J 7 bases short, with 14 bases between. Germline CDR1 MDHEN, CDR2 SYDVKM. This CDR3 region has 12 residues. The CDR3 region has the DNA TGTGCCAGCGGCCCGAACTTGGGTGGCTACACCTTC. This codes for CASGPNLGGYTF.

The chain is built from TRBV6-1 and TRBJ2-7, with 7 nucleotides matching TRBD1. V shed 4 bases and J 0 bases; nucleotides not matched to a gene: 6. The CDR3 runs to 15 residues. Germline V gene sequence: CDR1 MNHNS, CDR2 SASEGT. The DNA for the CDR3 is TGTGCCAGCAGTGTGGCTACAGGGGCCTCCTACGAGCAGTACTTC. Translating gives CASSVATGASYEQYF.

This clone was detected only a few times. This rearrangement joins TRBV6-6 to TRBJ2-2; maybe TRBD1 (6 bases). Germline loops: CDR1 MNHNY, CDR2 SVGAGI (reference sequence). The CDR3 has 14 amino acids. Trimming removed 5 bases from V and 4 bases from J, with 11 bases in between. CDR3 sequence (DNA): TGTGCCAGCAGTGCCCAGGGGCCCACCGGGGAGCTGTTTTTT. Protein product: CASSAQGPTGELFF.

This chain links TRBV18 with TRBJ1-1; the D gene is possibly TRBD1 (6 bases). CDR1 KGHSH and CDR2 LQKENI come from the germline V gene. Trimming took off 4 bases at V and 2 bases at J, with 8 bases between the two ends. CDR3 length: 13 amino acids. For the CDR3, the DNA is TGTGCCAGCTCACGCGGGACAAACACTGAAGCTTTCTTT. Its translation is CASSRGTNTEAFF.

This chain joins TRBV6-5 and TRBJ1-2; D uncertain. Between the trimmed V and J ends, which lost 5 bases and 3 bases, there was a span of 10 bases. Germline V gives CDR1 MNHEY, CDR2 SVGAGI. The CDR3 spans 13 residues. CDR3 protein: CASSEDTYYGYTF. The CDR3 bases are TGTGCCAGCAGTGAAGACACATACTATGGCTACACCTTC.

The V and J genes are TRBV18 and TRBJ1-1; D is perhaps TRBD1 (5 bases). The germline V and J ends were trimmed by 5 bases and 2 bases, with 12 bases remaining between them. Germline loops: CDR1 KGHSH, CDR2 LQKENI. The CDR3 is 14 amino acids. CDR3 DNA sequence: TGTGCCAGCTCAGGCAGACAGACAAACACTGAAGCTTTCTTT. Its protein is CASSGRQTNTEAFF.

V usage is TRBV6-5 and J usage is TRBJ2-7; 9 nucleotides match TRBD2. Per germline, CDR1 MNHEY and CDR2 SVGAGI. J lost 3 bases, V lost 6 bases, and 9 bases had no gene match. The CDR3 length is 15 residues. Written as DNA, the CDR3 is TGTGCCAGCAGCCCGCATGGCGGGAGGGTCTACGAGCAGTACTTC. The encoded protein is CASSPHGGRVYEQYF.

The J gene is TRBJ2-7, the V gene TRBV2; possibly TRBD1 for D (5 bases). Germline V gives CDR1 SNHLY, CDR2 FYNNEI. The V end lost 4 bases, the J end lost 3 bases, and 7 bases lay between the germline ends. This CDR3 contains 12 residues. The CDR3 bases are TGTGCCAGCAGTGCTAGGGGCTACGAGCAGTACTTC. It yields the protein CASSARGYEQYF.

This chain connects TRBV29-1 to TRBJ1-3; 7 bases map to TRBD1. Trimming took 4 bases from V and 0 from J; bases not matched to a gene: 6. Germline loops: CDR1 SQVTM, CDR2 ANQGSEA. CDR3 length: 15 amino acids. DNA of the CDR3: TGCAGCGTTGGGGCAGGGGGACCCTCTGGAAACACCATATATTTT. It yields the protein CSVGAGGPSGNTIYF.

The chain joins TRBV5-1 to TRBJ2-5; TRBD1 matches at 8 bases. Germline-derived CDR1 and CDR2 are SGHRS and YFSETQ. This CDR3 comprises 17 residues. With V trimmed by 0 bases and J by 3 bases, 10 bases remained unmatched. CDR3 DNA: TGCGCCAGCAGCTTGGAAGCAGGGGGCGGTTGGAAAGAGACCCAGTACTTC. Translated, it gives CASSLEAGGGWKETQYF.

The V call is TRBV27, the J call TRBJ2-3, with 7 positions matching TRBD2. Trimming took 2 bases from V and 1 from J; bases not matched to a gene: 0. The CDR3 spans 14 residues. Germline-derived CDR1 and CDR2 are MNHEY and SMNVEV (reference sequence). CDR3 loop: CASSLGLGTDTQYF. CDR3 DNA: TGTGCCAGCAGTTTAGGACTAGGCACAGATACGCAGTATTTT.

CDR3 amino acids: CASSLAGRLGNEQFF. The CDR3 bases are TGTGCCAGCAGCTTAGCGGGGAGACTCGGCAATGAGCAGTTCTTC. This sequence joins TRBV7-2 and TRBJ2-1; possibly TRBD2 for D (5 bases). This CDR3 contains 15 residues. CDR1 and CDR2 from the germline V gene are SGHTA and FQGNSA. Trimming cost V 0 bases and J 6 bases, with 12 bases left between them.

The chain joins TRBV5-4 to TRBJ1-1; 7 bases are a match to TRBD1. The CDR3 length is 13 residues. With V trimmed by 4 bases and J by 10 bases, 10 bases remained unmatched. CDR1 and CDR2 (germline): SGHNT, YYREEE (reference sequence). CDR3 residues: CASSLSYTGAAFF. Here the CDR3 DNA reads TGTGCCAGCAGCCTCTCCTACACAGGGGCAGCTTTCTTT.

This chain connects TRBV21-1 to TRBJ1-5; the D segment call TRBD1 is taken from the table without a DNA check. TRBV21-1 is deemed a pseudogene. The CDR3 runs 15 residues. Written as DNA, the CDR3 is TGTGCCAGCAGCAAAGGGGGCGAAAGCAATCAGCCCCAGCATTTT. Translating gives CASSKGGESNQPQHF.

This chain links TRBV27 with TRBJ2-7; D is unresolved. The CDR3 is 12 amino acids. Per germline, CDR1 MNHEY and CDR2 SMNVEV (reference sequence). Trimming left V 5 bases short and J 3 bases short, with 8 bases between. CDR3 region: CASSPDFYEQYF. The CDR3 coding sequence is TGTGCCAGCAGTCCCGACTTCTACGAGCAGTACTTC.

The chain joins TRBV2 to TRBJ2-7; 8 bases align to TRBD2. Per germline, CDR1 SNHLY and CDR2 FYNNEI. The CDR3 covers 15 residues. Trimming cost V 6 bases and J 2 bases; bases outside gene matches: 9. The CDR3: CASRENLAGTYEQYF. Here the CDR3 DNA reads TGTGCCAGCAGGGAGAACTTAGCGGGGACCTACGAGCAGTACTTC.

V usage is TRBV2 and J usage is TRBJ2-5, with unresolved D. Germline V lookup: CDR1 SNHLY, CDR2 FYNNEI. V gave up 8 bases and J gave up 4 bases, with 14 bases separating them. The CDR3 sequence is 13 residues long. The CDR3 protein is CASAPDEPETQYF. The CDR3 nucleotides read TGTGCCAGCGCCCCGGACGAACCAGAGACCCAGTACTTC.

This clone was counted a few times. The chain uses TRBV27 and TRBJ1-5; possible D gene TRBD1, 5 bases. The V gene's germline CDR1 is MNHEY and CDR2 SMNVEV (reference sequence). The CDR3 spans 15 residues. V dropped 6 bases and J dropped 7 bases, with 19 bases sitting between them. The chain's CDR3 is CASSGGTPTHQPQHF. CDR3 bases: TGTGCCAGCAGCGGAGGGACTCCCACCCACCAGCCCCAGCATTTT.

This chain connects TRBV7-2 to TRBJ2-1; D is undetermined. This CDR3 is 13 amino acids long. Per the germline V gene, CDR1 is SGHTA and CDR2 is FQGNSA. Trimming took 5 bases from V and 4 from J, leaving 9 bases between them. The CDR3 here is CASSAGSYNEQFF. CDR3 in DNA: TGTGCCAGCAGCGCAGGTTCTTACAATGAGCAGTTCTTC.

This clone has only a few counts. This chain connects TRBV6-6 to TRBJ1-2, with TRBD1 as a possible D gene (6 bases). The CDR3 consists of 14 residues. With 5 bases removed from V and 2 bases from J, the gap between germline ends came to 12 bases. Per the germline V gene, CDR1 is MNHNY and CDR2 is SVGAGI (reference sequence). DNA for the CDR3: TGTGCCAGCAGTCCTGGACAGCTGAACTATGGCTACACCTTC. Translated: CASSPGQLNYGYTF.

The chain carries TRBV4-1 and TRBJ2-1; 8 bases fit TRBD2. Germline CDR1 is MGHRA and CDR2 is YSYEKL. The V segment lost 3 bases and the J segment 7 bases; nucleotides outside the gene matches: 17. The CDR3 totals 18 residues. Written as DNA, the CDR3 is TGCGCCAGCAGCCACCTCTACGGGGGGGTTGGCGTCGGAAATGAGCAGTTCTTC. Translated: CASSHLYGGVGVGNEQFF.

V usage is TRBV6-5 and J usage is TRBJ2-7; no definite D call. The V and J ends lost 7 bases and 3 bases respectively, with 13 bases between them. This CDR3 contains 13 residues. Germline lookup yields CDR1 MNHEY and CDR2 SVGAGI. CDR3 in DNA: TGTGCCAGCACCCCTATAGGGCGCTACGAGCAGTACTTC. Amino acids: CASTPIGRYEQYF.

The chain is built from TRBV7-2 and TRBJ2-2; 10 nucleotides align to TRBD1. The junction had 9 bases not matched to a gene; V was cut back by 7 bases and J by 4 bases. CDR1 SGHTA and CDR2 FQGNSA come from the germline V gene. This CDR3 has 16 amino acids. CDR3 bases: TGTGCCAGCATCCCACCGGGACAGGGGTCCACCGGGGAGCTGTTTTTT. As protein: CASIPPGQGSTGELFF.

The V and J genes are TRBV29-1 and TRBJ2-3; 11 bases line up with TRBD1. Germline V gives CDR1 SQVTM, CDR2 ANQGSEA. Unmatched junction bases numbered 4, after V lost 6 bases and J lost 5 bases. The CDR3 sequence is 13 residues long. Written as DNA, the CDR3 is TGCAGCGTAGGACAGGGGGCGAGAGATACGCAGTATTTT. Translation: CSVGQGARDTQYF.

This chain links TRBV5-6 with TRBJ2-7; maybe TRBD1 (6 bases). V was pared by 10 bases and J by 1 base, with 21 bases between. The CDR3 totals 15 residues. The germline CDR1 and CDR2 sequences are SGHDT and YYEEEE. The CDR3 DNA follows: TGTGCCCCTACGGGCCCCCTCACAGGGTCCTACGAGCAGTACTTC. This encodes CAPTGPLTGSYEQYF.